The entry that follows covers one T cell receptor (beta chain) sequence. Its antigen is unknown. V lost 5 bases and J 1 base, leaving 14 bases between the germline ends. CDR1 and CDR2 from the germline V gene are MNHEY and SMNVEV (reference sequence). The CDR3 contains 15 residues. The record originates from a study of cytomegalovirus exposure and HLA in healthy donors. Study-level points and caveats: Listed as cytomegalovirus-associated were over 150 TCR beta chains. Of the V segments, some could not be distinguished, including TRBV6-2 and TRBV6-3, and were excluded.

Primers for the PCR totalled 60 Vbeta and 13 Jbeta. Sequencing used immunoSEQ multiplex PCR; TCRdb keeps in-frame clones, though not all of them. The sample contains some 40,000 clones, roughly 80% of which appear only once. Source material: PBMCs. The chain is built from TRBV27 and TRBJ1-1; D is perhaps TRBD1 (6 bases). The sequence was obtained from a man over 45 in good health and CMV-seronegative. The CDR3 DNA sequence: TGTGCCAGCAGTCTGCGGCAGGGGCCGAACACTGAAGCTTTCTTT. Translated, it gives CASSLRQGPNTEAFF.